The clone carrying this T cell receptor (beta chain) appeared a few times. TCRdb reanalysed the RT-PCR reads using MiXCR and keeps one entry per CDR3 protein. The data contain hundreds of thousands of distinct CDR3 sequences, approximately 15% of them singletons. The CDR3 is made up of 13 amino acids. Trimming shortened V by 5 bases and J by 1 base, and 9 bases separated the two germline ends. Germline V gene lookup returns CDR1 LGHNT and CDR2 FRNRAP. Sequencing used memory CD4+ T cells from blood. The receptor comes from a female donor in good health, serving as a healthy control. This sequence joins TRBV12-5 and TRBJ2-7, with D hard to call. The CDR3 region is CASGPPQSYEQYF. The CDR3 nucleotides are TGTGCTAGTGGTCCCCCCCAGTCCTACGAGCAGTACTTC.